The rows below give T cell receptor beta chains drawn from one sample of a study of blood T cell repertoires in COVID-19. TCRdb keeps only in-frame clones here, not all; method: immunoSEQ multiplex PCR. The sample has some 86,000 clones, around 85% seen once. Sequencing used peripheral blood. The receptor source for this set is a woman aged 70-85 years with acute or convalescent COVID-19. CDR3s include the opening cysteine and the closing phenylalanine or tryptophan. Each record gives: V gene, J gene, CDR3 protein.

>TRBV29-1|TRBJ2-1
CSVEPDRVQEQFF
>TRBV5-1|TRBJ2-1
CASRPAGGYNEQFF
>TRBV6-5|TRBJ2-3
CASSLLAGSSTDTQYF
>TRBV7-2|TRBJ1-1
CASSPWGQGAEAFF
>TRBV27|TRBJ2-1
CASRRGRAASYNEQFF
>TRBV4-2|TRBJ2-3
CASSQDLDRGQSTDTQYF
>TRBV5-1|TRBJ1-1
CASSTYRAMNTEAFF
>TRBV6-5|TRBJ1-1
CASSPGSKTEAFF
>TRBV30|TRBJ1-1
CAWSVFSTRYTEAFF
>TRBV5-6|TRBJ1-2
CASARGWGQSGYTF
>TRBV28|TRBJ2-2
CASKAETGELFF
>TRBV6-5|TRBJ2-1
CASDRVGSYNEQFF
>TRBV19|TRBJ2-1
CASSPPPGLAGVRSFF
>TRBV29-1|TRBJ1-2
CSVSGTSYGYTF
>TRBV3-1/TRBV3-2|TRBJ2-1
CASSQIRGLAGGPNEQFF
>TRBV5-5|TRBJ2-2
CASQGGVNTGELFF
>TRBV5-1|TRBJ1-1
CASSPGQENTEAFF
>TRBV24-1|TRBJ2-3
CATSGDRVFSTDTQYF
>TRBV3-1/TRBV3-2|TRBJ2-3
CASSSMGRAIPVF
>TRBV5-6|TRBJ2-5
CASSHSETQYF
>TRBV3-1/TRBV3-2|TRBJ1-5
CASSQDYSLNQPQHF
>TRBV5-1|TRBJ1-6
CASSLDRDRGYSPLHF
>TRBV11-2|TRBJ2-2
CASSLVGTGGYSGELFF
>TRBV5-6|TRBJ1-1
CASSFGLTMNTEAFF
>TRBV4-1|TRBJ1-2
CASSQEVGVGYGYTF
>TRBV11-2|TRBJ1-5
CASSPDSYSNQPQHF
>TRBV6-1|TRBJ1-1
CASSEERYTEAFF